This is a list of T cell receptor beta chains from one sample in a study of CD8 T cells in Susac syndrome. TCRdb reanalysed the immunoSEQ multiplex PCR reads using MiXCR and keeps one entry per CDR3 protein. The sample gives around 120,000 distinct CDR3 sequences, 85% to 95% of which show up once; about 0.087% is in the top ten. Sequencing used CD4+ T cells from PBMCs. Receptor source: a human donor with multiple sclerosis. Both conserved end residues are part of each CDR3. D genes are given only for firm matches. Rows give clone size only sometimes, using once, few, many, or a class for an expanded clone.

V gene	clone size	D gene	J gene	CDR3 protein	CDR3 DNA
TRBV5-1	.	.	TRBJ2-7	CASSRIPQGTSRPVTFPYEQYF	TGCGCCAGCAGCAGGATTCCACAGGGCACCTCACGACCCGTCACCTTTCCTTACGAGCAGTACTTC
TRBV7-8	.	.	TRBJ2-7	CASSERGGKLTYEQYF	TGTGCCAGCAGTGAAAGAGGCGGCAAACTCACCTACGAGCAGTACTTC
TRBV7-9	.	.	TRBJ1-3	CASSLGGPGNTIYF	TGTGCCAGCAGCTTAGGGGGACCTGGAAACACCATATATTTT
TRBV28	.	.	TRBJ2-6	CASRSGASGANVLTF	TGTGCCAGCAGGTCAGGGGCTTCTGGGGCCAACGTCCTGACTTTC
TRBV2	once	.	TRBJ1-5	CASSESRGNQPQHF	TGTGCCAGCAGTGAAAGCCGGGGGAATCAGCCCCAGCATTTT
TRBV3-1	.	TRBD1	TRBJ1-6	CASSHPGGRNSPLHF	TGTGCCAGCAGCCACCCAGGGGGCCGTAATTCACCCCTCCACTTT
TRBV7-2	once	TRBD1	TRBJ1-4	CASSPGQGPEKLFF	TGTGCCAGCAGCCCGGGACAGGGGCCAGAAAAACTGTTTTTT
TRBV4-2	.	.	TRBJ1-5	CASSQGGQLLNPAQHF	TGTGCCAGCAGCCAGGGTGGACAGTTACTGAACCCAGCCCAGCATTTT
TRBV28	.	TRBD1	TRBJ1-6	CASTRTGNSPLHF	TGTGCCAGCACCAGGACAGGGAATTCACCCCTCCACTTT
TRBV2	.	TRBD2	TRBJ2-7	CASRASGDSYEQYF	TGTGCCAGCAGGGCTAGCGGGGACTCCTACGAGCAGTACTTC
TRBV27	once	.	TRBJ2-3	CASTLRTPWNTDTQYF	TGTGCCAGCACCCTCCGCACCCCCTGGAACACAGATACGCAGTATTTT
TRBV11-2	few	TRBD1	TRBJ1-4	CASSLGGTGDEKLFF	TGTGCCAGCAGCTTAGGCGGGACAGGGGATGAAAAACTGTTTTTT
TRBV20-1	once	.	TRBJ2-7	CSARDIASTYEQYF	TGCAGTGCTAGAGATATCGCCTCAACCTACGAGCAGTACTTC
TRBV29-1	.	.	TRBJ1-3	CSAGLFSGNTIYF	TGCAGCGCAGGACTCTTCTCTGGAAACACCATATATTTT
TRBV5-6	.	.	TRBJ2-7	CASSFDGGEQYF	TGTGCCAGCAGCTTCGATGGCGGCGAGCAGTACTTC
TRBV20-1	once	.	TRBJ2-3	CSARDPIRGDTQYF	TGCAGTGCGCGGGACCCAATTCGGGGAGATACGCAGTATTTT
TRBV12-3/TRBV12-4	.	.	TRBJ1-2	CAGRGAGGGYTF	TGTGCCGGTCGGGGCGCAGGAGGTGGCTACACCTTC
TRBV5-4	.	.	TRBJ2-5	CASSLVLQETQYF	TGTGCCAGCAGCTTGGTGTTACAAGAGACCCAGTACTTC